These 28 T cell receptor beta chains originate from one sample sequenced in a study of T cell changes during pregnancy in multiple sclerosis (dated by TCRdb to about 2019). The library was generated by the immunoSEQ multiplex PCR assay. TCRdb stores this immuneACCESS table with in-frame sequences only. Part of the clones is absent; in the studies checked, under half of the shortfall reflects unresolved V genes, and no reason is known for the rest. The sample table shows 85,000 to 100,000 clones, and 85% to 95% are seen once. Of the sample, approximately 1.9% falls within the top ten clones. The starting material was peripheral blood, obtained after pregnancy. These receptors came from a female donor with multiple sclerosis, enrolled in a pregnancy study.

This chain links TRBV19 with TRBJ2-7; TRBD2 agrees at 12 bases. The CDR3 totals 21 residues. Trimming cost V 4 bases and J 5 bases; bases outside gene matches: 24. CDR1 LNHDA and CDR2 SQIVND come from the germline V gene (reference sequence). This CDR3 reads CASSTNKAGILAGGLIDEQYF. CDR3 in DNA: TGTGCCAGTAGTACAAACAAAGCGGGGATTCTAGCGGGAGGGCTCATCGACGAGCAGTACTTC.

The chain couples TRBV7-2 to TRBJ1-2, with D possibly TRBD1 on 5 matching bases. The CDR3 sequence is 14 residues long. CDR1 and CDR2 (germline): SGHTA, FQGNSA. V was shortened by 1 base and J by 8 bases, with 14 bases between the two germline ends. DNA for the CDR3: TGTGCCAGCAGCTTAGGGGCGGCGGGGCGCGGCTACACCTTC. Residues: CASSLGAAGRGYTF.

The J gene is TRBJ2-6, the V gene TRBV27, with unresolved D. Germline lookup yields CDR1 MNHEY and CDR2 SMNVEV (reference sequence). V lost 6 bases to trimming and J lost 0 bases, with 12 bases between them. There are 16 residues in the CDR3. The DNA for the CDR3 is TGTGCCAGCAGCATCCGACGGAGCTCTGGGGCCAACGTCCTGACTTTC. Translated, it gives CASSIRRSSGANVLTF.

The chain employs TRBV6-5 and TRBJ2-6, with 8 bases that match TRBD1. There are 14 residues in the CDR3. The junction had 4 bases not matched to a gene; V was cut back by 8 bases and J by 4 bases. Germline loops: CDR1 MNHEY, CDR2 SVGAGI. CDR3 region: CASAGGTGANVLTF. The CDR3 DNA follows: TGTGCCAGCGCAGGGGGCACAGGGGCCAACGTCCTGACTTTC.

The chain has TRBV19 and TRBJ2-3, with 11 bases that match TRBD2. The CDR3 sequence is 16 residues long. Trimming cost V 5 bases and J 2 bases; bases outside gene matches: 6. The germline V gene encodes CDR1 LNHDA and CDR2 SQIVND (reference sequence). The DNA for the CDR3 is TGTGCCAGTAGTCGAACTAGCGGGGGCCCCACAGATACGCAGTATTTT. It yields the protein CASSRTSGGPTDTQYF.

This rearrangement joins TRBV7-8 to TRBJ1-4; D gene unclear. V lost 1 base, J lost 0 bases, and 18 bases lay in between. CDR1 is SGHVS and CDR2 is FQNEAQ in the germline V gene. This CDR3 contains 19 residues. The CDR3 region is CASSLGTSGGSATNEKLFF. The CDR3 coding sequence is TGTGCCAGCAGCTTAGGGACGTCCGGAGGGTCAGCAACTAATGAAAAACTGTTTTTT.

The V and J genes are TRBV7-2 and TRBJ1-1; no clear D gene. V lost 1 base, J lost 8 bases, and 11 bases lay in between. Germline V CDR1 and CDR2: SGHTA, FQGNSA. The CDR3 is made up of 13 amino acids. The CDR3 spells CASSLGSTQEAFF. The CDR3, as DNA: TGTGCCAGCAGCTTAGGGTCGACTCAAGAAGCTTTCTTT.

This rearrangement joins TRBV29-1 to TRBJ1-1; weak D call: TRBD1 (5 bases). CDR1 is SQVTM, CDR2 ANQGSEA, per germline. Deletions cut 3 bases from V and 0 bases from J, with 8 bases between. The CDR3 is 13 residues long. The CDR3 nucleotides read TGCAGCGTTGATACAGGCTTGAACACTGAAGCTTTCTTT. Amino acids: CSVDTGLNTEAFF.

The chain is built from TRBV6-4 and TRBJ2-3; maybe TRBD2 (6 bases). V was trimmed by 4 bases and J by 1 base, leaving 9 bases between them. Looked up from germline, CDR1 is MRHNA and CDR2 is SNTAGT. The CDR3 has 14 amino acids. The CDR3 nucleotides are TGTGCCAGCAGTGGCTCTAGCGGCACAGATACGCAGTATTTT. Translated, it gives CASSGSSGTDTQYF.

This clone was seen a single time. J is TRBJ1-6 and V is TRBV11-1, with 7 bases matching TRBD1. Germline assignment: CDR1 SGHAT and CDR2 FQDESV (reference sequence). V gave up 5 bases and J gave up 8 bases; unmatched junction bases: 9. The CDR3 covers 15 residues. The CDR3 DNA reads as TGTGCCAGCAGCCTCTCCGGGACAGATTATTCACCCCTCCACTTT. Translating gives CASSLSGTDYSPLHF.

V gene TRBV30 combines with J gene TRBJ1-2, with 8 bases lining up with TRBD1. The CDR3 extends over 14 amino acids. V was pared by 1 base and J by 4 bases, with 5 bases of the junction left unmatched. The V gene's germline CDR1 is GTSNPN and CDR2 SVGIG (reference sequence). The CDR3 reads CAWSETGDGYGYTF. CDR3 in DNA: TGTGCCTGGAGTGAGACAGGGGATGGCTATGGCTACACCTTC.

The genes are TRBV27 and TRBJ1-1; perhaps TRBD1 as D (5 bases). The germline V gene encodes CDR1 MNHEY and CDR2 SMNVEV (reference sequence). The germline V and J ends were trimmed by 6 bases and 1 base, with 27 bases remaining between them. The CDR3 has 19 residues. The DNA for the CDR3 is TGTGCCAGCAGATTTCCAGTACTACAAACACAGGTTCGGAACACTGAAGCTTTCTTT. It encodes CASRFPVLQTQVRNTEAFF.

A word on this clone: The same CDR3 also results from other DNA sequences found in this sample. The chain links TRBV19 to TRBJ1-4; the match to TRBD1 covers 7 bases. This CDR3 region has 13 residues. V shed 5 bases and J 5 bases; nucleotides not matched to a gene: 2. Germline CDR1 LNHDA, CDR2 SQIVND (reference sequence). The CDR3 reads CASSDRVNEKLFF. DNA for the CDR3: TGTGCCAGTAGTGACAGGGTGAATGAAAAACTGTTTTTT.

The V call is TRBV11-1, the J call TRBJ2-7; 9 bases agree with TRBD2. The germline CDR1 and CDR2 sequences are SGHAT and FQDESV (reference sequence). There are 13 residues in the CDR3. After removal of 8 bases from V and 5 bases from J, the junction contained 7 bases not matched to a gene. CDR3 region: CASAGGGGNEQYF. CDR3 DNA sequence: TGTGCCAGCGCAGGCGGGGGGGGTAACGAGCAGTACTTC.

The chain uses TRBV9 and TRBJ2-5, with a weak D call TRBD1 (6 bases). The CDR3 loop spans 15 amino acids. V was shortened by 3 bases and J by 0 bases, with 12 bases between the two germline ends. Germline V CDR1 and CDR2: SGDLS, YYNGEE. CDR3 bases: TGTGCCAGCAGCGACCCCACAGGGTACCAAGAGACCCAGTACTTC. Its protein is CASSDPTGYQETQYF.

V is TRBV7-9 and J is TRBJ2-7; TRBD2 is a possible D gene (5 bases). Germline assignment: CDR1 SEHNR and CDR2 FQNEAQ (reference sequence). Trimming shortened V by 7 bases and J by 6 bases, and 13 bases separated the two germline ends. The CDR3 loop spans 12 amino acids. Here the CDR3 DNA reads TGTGCCAGCACGAGGGCCCCAGGCGAGCAGTACTTC. Protein: CASTRAPGEQYF.

J is TRBJ1-5 and V is TRBV4-2; 7 bases map to TRBD1. Trimming took 2 bases from V and 2 from J; bases not matched to a gene: 3. The CDR3 has 15 residues. The germline gives CDR1 LGHNA, CDR2 YNFKEQ. CDR3 loop: CASSQNRGGNQPQHF. CDR3 DNA: TGTGCCAGCAGCCAAAACAGGGGTGGCAATCAGCCCCAGCATTTT.

V gene TRBV25-1 combines with J gene TRBJ2-5, with D perhaps matching TRBD2 (6 bases). The V gene lost 5 bases and the J gene lost 0 bases, with 7 bases spanning the gap. This CDR3 has 13 amino acids. From germline, CDR1 is MGHDK and CDR2 SYGVNS. The CDR3, as DNA: TGTGCCAGCAGTTGGAGGGACCAAGAGACCCAGTACTTC. Residues: CASSWRDQETQYF.

The chain has TRBV5-6 and TRBJ2-4; TRBD2 is a possible D gene (6 bases). The CDR3 has 16 residues. Germline-derived CDR1 and CDR2 are SGHDT and YYEEEE. The V gene lost 4 bases and the J gene lost 1 base, with 15 bases spanning the gap. The CDR3 DNA reads TGTGCCAGCAGCATGGAGGGGCTTATCGCCAAAAACATTCAGTACTTC. This codes for CASSMEGLIAKNIQYF.

This clone showed up just a few times. The CDR3 coding sequence is TGTGCCAGCACTCCGAGACAGGAAACCTACGAGCAGTACTTC. This translates into CASTPRQETYEQYF. The chain links TRBV6-4 to TRBJ2-7, with D possibly matching TRBD1 (6 bases). Germline CDR1 is MRHNA and CDR2 is SNTAGT. This CDR3 is 14 amino acids long. V gave up 7 bases and J gave up 2 bases, with 15 bases separating them.

The rearrangement joins TRBV4-3 to TRBJ2-7; the D gene is possibly TRBD2 (7 bases). Trimming pared 1 base from V and 6 bases from J, leaving 13 bases between. Germline V gene data show CDR1 as LGHNA and CDR2 as YSLEER. CDR3 length equals 14 residues. In nucleotides, the CDR3 is TGCGCCAGCAGCCAAGGACGCGGGGGCCGCGAGCAGTACTTC. Its translation is CASSQGRGGREQYF.

The chain recombines TRBV2 with TRBJ1-3; 8 bases agree with TRBD1. In germline, CDR1 is SNHLY, CDR2 FYNNEI. Losses at the gene ends were 6 bases for V and 0 bases for J; bases not matched to a gene: 7. The CDR3 consists of 16 residues. The CDR3 spells CASSDRDRSSGNTIYF. CDR3 in DNA: TGTGCCAGCAGCGACAGGGACAGGTCCTCTGGAAACACCATATATTTT.

This clone was seen once. V usage is TRBV5-1 and J usage is TRBJ2-5; 11 nucleotides match TRBD1. This CDR3 contains 19 residues. The V segment lost 2 bases and the J segment 1 base; nucleotides outside the gene matches: 13. The V gene's germline CDR1 is SGHRS and CDR2 YFSETQ. The CDR3 loop reads CASSFDRDRGSPLQETQYF. The CDR3 DNA reads as TGCGCCAGCAGCTTTGACCGGGACAGGGGGTCCCCCCTCCAAGAGACCCAGTACTTC.

The chain uses TRBV2 and TRBJ2-7; tentatively, D is TRBD2 (6 bases). Trimming left V 11 bases short and J 1 base short, with 18 bases between. Looked up from germline, CDR1 is SNHLY and CDR2 is FYNNEI. The CDR3 contains 14 residues. This CDR3 reads CAGGLSGISYEQYF. The CDR3 DNA reads TGTGCCGGGGGACTCAGCGGCATATCCTACGAGCAGTACTTC. The full variable domain, with the rest looked up from reference TRBV2 and TRBJ2-7, is EPEVTQTPSHQVTQMGQEVILRCVPISNHLYFYWYRQILGQKVEFLVSFYNNEISEKSEIFDDQFSVERPDGSNFTLKIRSTKLEDSAMYFCAGGLSGISYEQYFGPGTRLTVT.

V gene TRBV6-1 combines with J gene TRBJ1-2; D is perhaps TRBD1 (6 bases). The CDR3 is 12 residues long. Germline V lookup: CDR1 MNHNS, CDR2 SASEGT. Trimming removed 7 bases at V and 6 bases at J, with 12 bases between. This CDR3 is CASNGQTHGYTF. CDR3 nucleotide sequence: TGTGCCAGCAATGGACAGACCCATGGCTACACCTTC.

This rearrangement joins TRBV9 to TRBJ2-5; 7 nucleotides line up with TRBD2. The V gene's germline CDR1 is SGDLS and CDR2 YYNGEE. The junction had 6 bases not matched to a gene; V was cut back by 0 bases and J by 7 bases. This CDR3 contains 14 residues. The CDR3 is CASSVVGGGGTQYF. For the CDR3, the DNA is TGTGCCAGCAGCGTAGTCGGAGGCGGGGGGACCCAGTACTTC.

J is TRBJ1-1 and V is TRBV5-5; TRBD1 is a possible D gene (6 bases). CDR3 length equals 15 residues. V lost 5 bases to trimming and J lost 0 bases, with 14 bases between them. Germline assignment: CDR1 SGHKS and CDR2 YYEKEE (reference sequence). This CDR3 is CASRLTGHLNTEAFF. CDR3 sequence (DNA): TGTGCCAGCAGGTTAACGGGACATTTGAACACTGAAGCTTTCTTT.

The chain couples TRBV7-9 to TRBJ1-3; the D gene is possibly TRBD1 (6 bases). V dropped 5 bases and J dropped 4 bases, with 12 bases sitting between them. CDR3 size: 14 residues. Germline CDR1 reads SEHNR; CDR2 reads FQNEAQ (reference sequence). The CDR3, as DNA: TGTGCCAGCAGCGATGGGACACGCGGAAACACCATATATTTT. This translates into CASSDGTRGNTIYF.